This TCR beta chain was sequenced in a study of shared clonotypes between healthy human individuals. Turning to the study itself: The study used three CD4 naive, three CD4 memory, two CD8 naive and one CD8 memory plate per donor.

Details on this clone: Antigen: not known.

Study-level findings and limits: Generation probability values for non-shared clonotypes were lower than those for clonotypes shared by all four donors.

Profiling relied on immunoSEQ multiplex PCR, and the TCRdb table lists in-frame clones only, not all of them. Of some 1 million clones listed, about 80% are singletons. Within Nashville, Tennessee resided all donors, each a Caucasian adult. The CDR3 is 13 residues long. V shed 10 bases and J 3 bases; nucleotides not matched to a gene: 4. Germline V lookup: CDR1 SNHLY, CDR2 FYNNEI. The receptor was isolated from a man between 18 and 29 years old in good health. The genes are TRBV2 and TRBJ2-7; 12 nucleotides agree with TRBD2. Sequences were obtained from memory CD4+ T cells sorted from blood. Subset indicated: CD45RA-negative fraction. CDR3 loop: CATLLAGGYEQYF. In DNA form, the CDR3 reads TGTGCCACGTTACTAGCGGGGGGCTACGAGCAGTACTTC.